A selection of T cell receptor beta chains follows, all from one sample in a study of T cell changes during pregnancy in multiple sclerosis. TCRdb keeps only in-frame clones here, not all; method: immunoSEQ multiplex PCR. The sample records 89,000 or so clones, roughly nine tenths being singletons. The source was PBMCs, collected in the first trimester of pregnancy. These receptors came from a female donor in good health, serving as a control in a pregnancy study. Some clones in this sample may be carry-over from other donors' samples. Both conserved end residues are part of each CDR3. D genes are given only for firm matches. Some rows have no size entry. The others give once, few or many, or a class for an expanded clone.

d_call	v_call	j_call	clone_size	cdr3_nt	cdr3_aa
-	TRBV6-5	TRBJ2-5	-	TGTGCCAGCAGTTTCTCAGGGACTCAAGAGACCCAGTACTTC	CASSFSGTQETQYF
TRBD1	TRBV5-6	TRBJ1-1	-	TGTGCCAGCAGCACGAATGCAGGGGGTACTGAAGCTTTCTTT	CASSTNAGGTEAFF
TRBD1	TRBV7-8	TRBJ2-3	-	TGTGCCAGCAGCCCACAGGGGGCGCTGGTCTATACGCAGTATTTT	CASSPQGALVYTQYF
TRBD1	TRBV28	TRBJ1-1	-	TGTGCCAGCAGTCCGTGGACAGGGCGGGCTGAAGCTTTCTTT	CASSPWTGRAEAFF
-	TRBV4-1	TRBJ1-3	-	TGCGCCAGCAGCCAAGTCGAGGGTTCTGGAAACACCATATATTTT	CASSQVEGSGNTIYF
-	TRBV29-1	TRBJ2-6	-	TGCAGCGGGGCGCCTGGGGCCAACGTCCTGACTTTC	CSGAPGANVLTF
-	TRBV5-1	TRBJ2-1	-	TGCGCCAGCAGCTTCATCAGGGGCGTCCTAGCCCAATATGAGCAGTTCTTC	CASSFIRGVLAQYEQFF
-	TRBV7-9	TRBJ2-1	-	TGTGCCAGCAGCTTAGCGGGGGGTTACAATGAGCAGTTCTTC	CASSLAGGYNEQFF
-	TRBV5-1	TRBJ2-7	-	TGCGCCAGCAGCTCGGGGGTTGGCACCTCCTACGAGCAGTACTTC	CASSSGVGTSYEQYF
TRBD1	TRBV10-1	TRBJ1-1	-	TGCGCCAGCACCCTCGACAGGGGCACTGAAGCTTTCTTT	CASTLDRGTEAFF
-	TRBV11-3	TRBJ2-2	once	TGTGCCAGCAGCTCGGGACTCAGGCCCGGGGAGCTGTTTTTT	CASSSGLRPGELFF
TRBD2	TRBV27	TRBJ2-3	once	TGTGCCAGCAGACGCGGACTAGCTCCTAGCACAGATACGCAGTATTTT	CASRRGLAPSTDTQYF
-	TRBV7-2	TRBJ2-2	many	TGTGCCAGCAGCCTCCGGGGGGCAGGGACCGGGGAGCTGTTTTTT	CASSLRGAGTGELFF
TRBD1	TRBV5-1	TRBJ1-1	few	TGCGCCAGCAGCGTCGGACAGGGAGAAACTGAAGCTTTCTTT	CASSVGQGETEAFF
-	TRBV5-5	TRBJ1-6	-	TGTGCCAGCAGCTTGATTCAATCTAGCTCCTATAATTCACCCCTCCACTTT	CASSLIQSSSYNSPLHF
-	TRBV11-2	TRBJ2-5	-	TGTGCCAGCAGCTTAGGTGTTAGACACGCCAGTGAGACCCAGTACTTC	CASSLGVRHASETQYF
-	TRBV29-1	TRBJ1-1	once	TGCAGCGATCGGCCGGGAGCTGAAGCTTTCTTT	CSDRPGAEAFF
-	TRBV7-9	TRBJ1-1	-	TGTGCCAGCAGCTTAGGGCTGGGGGGCACTGAAGCTTTCTTT	CASSLGLGGTEAFF